This T cell receptor beta chain was recovered during a study of identical twins. Trimming removed 1 base at V and 4 bases at J, with 16 bases between. The V gene's germline CDR1 is ENHRY and CDR2 SYGVKD. There are 16 residues in the CDR3. MiXCR, run by TCRdb on the 5' RACE reads, gives a single entry per CDR3 protein. The table has some 790,000 distinct CDR3 sequences, around a sixth seen once; the top ten hold 13%. The table lists this clonotype with a few counts. The same sample was also used in a study of T cells expressing NK-cell markers.

The material sequenced was PBMCs. This chain joins TRBV10-3 and TRBJ2-5; D possibly matches TRBD1 or TRBD2 (5 bases each). This clonotype was sampled from a woman aged 18-29 years in good health. The CDR3 protein is CAISEFGDLGGETQYF. The CDR3 DNA reads TGTGCCATCAGTGAGTTCGGGGACCTCGGTGGAGAGACCCAGTACTTC.